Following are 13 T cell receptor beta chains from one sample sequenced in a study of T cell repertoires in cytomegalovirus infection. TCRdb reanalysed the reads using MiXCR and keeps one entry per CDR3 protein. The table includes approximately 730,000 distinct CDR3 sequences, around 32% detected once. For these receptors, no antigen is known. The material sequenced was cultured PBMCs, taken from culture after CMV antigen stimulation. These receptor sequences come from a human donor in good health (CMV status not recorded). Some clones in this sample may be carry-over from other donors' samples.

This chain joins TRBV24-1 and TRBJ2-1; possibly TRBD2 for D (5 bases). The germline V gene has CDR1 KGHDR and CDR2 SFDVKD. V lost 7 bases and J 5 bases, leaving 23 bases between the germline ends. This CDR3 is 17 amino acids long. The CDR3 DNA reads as TGTGCCACCAGCGACCCGCCTTGGGCAGGAGGACACAATGAGCAGTTCTTC. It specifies CATSDPPWAGGHNEQFF.

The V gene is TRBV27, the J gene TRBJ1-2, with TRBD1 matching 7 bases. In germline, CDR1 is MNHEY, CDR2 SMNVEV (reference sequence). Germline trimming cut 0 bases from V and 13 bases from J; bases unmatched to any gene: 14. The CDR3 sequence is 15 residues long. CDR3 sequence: CASSLSDREQGGLTF. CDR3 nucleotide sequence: TGTGCCAGCAGTTTATCCGACCGGGAGCAGGGGGGCCTCACCTTC.

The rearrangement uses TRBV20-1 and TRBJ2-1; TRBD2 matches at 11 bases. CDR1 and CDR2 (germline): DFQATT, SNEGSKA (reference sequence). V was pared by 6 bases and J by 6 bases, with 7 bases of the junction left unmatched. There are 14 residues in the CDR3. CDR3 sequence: CSAHPGTSGNEQFF. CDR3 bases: TGCAGTGCCCACCCAGGGACTAGCGGCAATGAGCAGTTCTTC.

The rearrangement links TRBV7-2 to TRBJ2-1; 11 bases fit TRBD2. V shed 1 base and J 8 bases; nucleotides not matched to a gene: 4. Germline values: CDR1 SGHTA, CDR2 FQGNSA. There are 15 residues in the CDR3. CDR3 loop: CASSLGGTSGYEQFF. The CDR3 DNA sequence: TGTGCCAGCAGCTTAGGGGGGACTAGCGGATATGAGCAGTTCTTC.

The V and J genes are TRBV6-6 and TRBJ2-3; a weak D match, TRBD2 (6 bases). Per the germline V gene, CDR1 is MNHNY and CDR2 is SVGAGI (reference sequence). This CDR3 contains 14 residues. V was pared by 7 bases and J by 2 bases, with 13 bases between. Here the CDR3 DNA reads TGTGCCAGCACCGGGGGAGGTAACACAGATACGCAGTATTTT. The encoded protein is CASTGGGNTDTQYF.

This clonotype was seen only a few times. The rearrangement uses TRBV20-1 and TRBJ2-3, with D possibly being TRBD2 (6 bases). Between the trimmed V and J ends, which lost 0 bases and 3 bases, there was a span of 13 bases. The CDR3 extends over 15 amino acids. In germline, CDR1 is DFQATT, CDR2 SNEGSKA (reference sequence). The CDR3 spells CSARDPGRETDTQYF. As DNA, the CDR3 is TGCAGTGCTAGAGATCCGGGACGGGAGACAGATACGCAGTATTTT.

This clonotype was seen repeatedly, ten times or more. The CDR3 reads CASSSPDVVRETQYF. CDR3 sequence (DNA): TGTGCCAGCAGTTCCCCCGACGTCGTACGAGAGACCCAGTACTTC. J is TRBJ2-5 and V is TRBV6-6, with unresolved D. This CDR3 contains 15 residues. Trimming left V 4 bases short and J 4 bases short, with 16 bases between. Germline V lookup: CDR1 MNHNY, CDR2 SVGAGI (reference sequence).

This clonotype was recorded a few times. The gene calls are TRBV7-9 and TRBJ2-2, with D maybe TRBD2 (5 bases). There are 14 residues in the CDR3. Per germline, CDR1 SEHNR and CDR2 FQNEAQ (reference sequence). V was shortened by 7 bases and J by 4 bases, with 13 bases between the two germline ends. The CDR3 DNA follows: TGTGCCAGCACCTTTCTAGCCCGCACCGGGGAGCTGTTTTTT. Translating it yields CASTFLARTGELFF.

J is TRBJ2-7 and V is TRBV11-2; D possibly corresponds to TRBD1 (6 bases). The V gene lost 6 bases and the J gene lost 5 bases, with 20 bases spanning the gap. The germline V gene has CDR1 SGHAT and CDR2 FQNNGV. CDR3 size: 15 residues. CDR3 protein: CASSPTTGPGNEQYF. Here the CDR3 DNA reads TGTGCCAGCAGTCCAACGACAGGCCCCGGGAACGAGCAGTACTTC. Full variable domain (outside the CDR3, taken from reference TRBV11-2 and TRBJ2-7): EAGVAQSPRYKIIEKRQSVAFWCNPISGHATLYWYQQILGQGPKLLIQFQNNGVVDDSQLPKDRFSAERLKGVDSTLKIQPAKLEDSAVYLCASSPTTGPGNEQYFGPGTRLTVT.

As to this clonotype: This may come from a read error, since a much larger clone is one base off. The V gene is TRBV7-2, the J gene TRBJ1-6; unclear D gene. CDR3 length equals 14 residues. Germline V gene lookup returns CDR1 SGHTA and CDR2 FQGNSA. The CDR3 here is CVSSLVRQVHPVHF. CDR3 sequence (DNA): TGTGTCAGCAGCTTAGTGCGGCAGGTCCATCCGGTCCACTTT.

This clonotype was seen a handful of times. The CDR3 sequence is CAISESGASSTDTQYF. Here the CDR3 DNA reads TGTGCCATCAGTGAGTCCGGAGCGTCAAGCACAGATACGCAGTATTTT. The chain joins TRBV10-3 to TRBJ2-3, with D uncertain. This CDR3 is built from 16 residues. Germline V gives CDR1 ENHRY, CDR2 SYGVKD. Trimming left V 0 bases short and J 0 bases short, with 10 bases between.

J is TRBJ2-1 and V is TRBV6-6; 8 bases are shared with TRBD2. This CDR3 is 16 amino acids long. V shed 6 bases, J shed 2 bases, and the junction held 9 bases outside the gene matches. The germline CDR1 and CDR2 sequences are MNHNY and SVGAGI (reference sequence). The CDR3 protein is CASRALAANPYNEQFF. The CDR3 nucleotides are TGTGCCAGCAGGGCACTAGCGGCAAATCCCTACAATGAGCAGTTCTTC.

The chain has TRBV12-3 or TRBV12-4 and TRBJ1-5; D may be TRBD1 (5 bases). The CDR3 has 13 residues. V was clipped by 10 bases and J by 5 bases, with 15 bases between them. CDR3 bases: TGTGCCATCGGGGCGCAGGTGGATCAGCCCCAGCATTTT. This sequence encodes CAIGAQVDQPQHF.